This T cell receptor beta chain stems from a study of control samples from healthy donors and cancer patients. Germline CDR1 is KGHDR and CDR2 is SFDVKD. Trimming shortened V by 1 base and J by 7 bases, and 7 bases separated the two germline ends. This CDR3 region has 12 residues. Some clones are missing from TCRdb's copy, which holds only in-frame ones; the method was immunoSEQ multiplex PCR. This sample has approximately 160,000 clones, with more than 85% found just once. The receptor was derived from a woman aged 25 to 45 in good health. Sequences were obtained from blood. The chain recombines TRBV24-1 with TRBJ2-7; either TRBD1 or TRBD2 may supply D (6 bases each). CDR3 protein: CATSDLGGEQYF. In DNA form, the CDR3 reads TGTGCCACCAGTGATTTAGGGGGGGAGCAGTACTTC.